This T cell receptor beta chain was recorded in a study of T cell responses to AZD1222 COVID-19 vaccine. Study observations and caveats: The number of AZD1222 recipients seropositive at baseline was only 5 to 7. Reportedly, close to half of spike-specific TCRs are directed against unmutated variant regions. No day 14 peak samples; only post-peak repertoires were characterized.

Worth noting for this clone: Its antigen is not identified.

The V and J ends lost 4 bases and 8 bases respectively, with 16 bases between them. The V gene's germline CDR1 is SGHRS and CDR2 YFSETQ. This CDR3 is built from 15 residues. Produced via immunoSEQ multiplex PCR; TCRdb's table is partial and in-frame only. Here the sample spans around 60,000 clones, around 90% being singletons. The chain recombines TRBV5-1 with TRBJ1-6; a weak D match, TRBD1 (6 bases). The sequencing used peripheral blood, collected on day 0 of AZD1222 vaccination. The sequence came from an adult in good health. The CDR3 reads CASSGGGIEDSPLHF. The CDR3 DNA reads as TGCGCCAGCAGCGGGGGCGGAATTGAGGATTCACCCCTCCACTTT.